Following are 9 T cell receptor beta chains from one sample sequenced in a study of blood T cell repertoires in COVID-19. Sequencing was performed with immunoSEQ multiplex PCR; in TCRdb, only in-frame clones are kept and a portion is missing. This sample yields approximately 150,000 clones, of which about 90% are seen a single time; around 1.3% belongs to the top ten. Sequenced material: PBMCs or T cells enriched from blood (not recorded which). These TCRs come from a human donor with acute COVID-19. The donor label of this sample is uncertain.

This clone was recorded a few times. Here the CDR3 DNA reads TGTGCCAGTAGCACAAGACAGCGCCAGTGGGACGAGCAGTACTTC. Amino acids: CASSTRQRQWDEQYF. The chain is built from TRBV19 and TRBJ2-7; D is perhaps TRBD1 (5 bases). This CDR3 has 15 residues. Trimming pared 6 bases from V and 5 bases from J, leaving 20 bases between. Per the germline V gene, CDR1 is LNHDA and CDR2 is SQIVND (reference sequence).

The chain recombines TRBV5-1 with TRBJ1-3; D unresolved. V was clipped by 4 bases and J by 4 bases, with 15 bases between them. Germline V gene lookup returns CDR1 SGHRS and CDR2 YFSETQ. CDR3 length: 15 residues. DNA for the CDR3: TGCGCCAGCAGCACCGGACGGAGCGGGGGAAACACCATATATTTT. Translated: CASSTGRSGGNTIYF.

The gene calls are TRBV4-1 and TRBJ1-2, with 10 bases lining up with TRBD1. CDR3 length: 17 amino acids. J lost 0 bases, V lost 1 base, and 5 bases had no gene match. In germline, CDR1 is MGHRA, CDR2 YSYEKL. The DNA of the CDR3 is TGCGCCAGCAGCCAAGGGGGACAGGGGCTGACTAACTATGGCTACACCTTC. It yields the protein CASSQGGQGLTNYGYTF.

The chain recombines TRBV19 with TRBJ2-5, with 9 nucleotides matching TRBD1. This CDR3 region has 15 residues. Germline V gene data show CDR1 as LNHDA and CDR2 as SQIVND (reference sequence). V was clipped by 3 bases and J by 4 bases; unmatched bases: 6. This CDR3 reads CASSMKGQGLETQYF. The CDR3 coding sequence is TGTGCCAGTAGTATGAAGGGACAGGGCTTAGAGACCCAGTACTTC.

The rearrangement uses TRBV6-4 and TRBJ1-5; D gene ambiguous. This CDR3 is built from 13 residues. CDR1 MRHNA and CDR2 SNTAGT come from the germline V gene. Trimming stripped 4 bases from V and 3 bases from J, with 7 bases between. The CDR3 is CASSAGLNQPQHF. The CDR3 DNA reads TGTGCCAGCAGTGCAGGACTCAATCAGCCCCAGCATTTT.

A single count supports this clone. The rearrangement joins TRBV6-5 to TRBJ2-2; 7 nucleotides match TRBD1. This CDR3 has 15 amino acids. Germline CDR1 and CDR2: MNHEY and SVGAGI. The V gene end was trimmed by 2 bases and the J gene end by 4 bases; junction bases not matched to a gene: 4. CDR3 sequence (DNA): TGTGCCAGCAGTTACCGGGGACAGCCCACCGGGGAGCTGTTTTTT. Encoded protein: CASSYRGQPTGELFF.

CDR3 sequence reads: CASSYTGNTEAFF. The CDR3 bases are TGTGCCAGCAGCTATACAGGGAACACTGAAGCTTTCTTT. The chain uses TRBV11-2 and TRBJ1-1; D might be TRBD1 (5 bases). This CDR3 is 13 amino acids long. From germline, CDR1 is SGHAT and CDR2 FQNNGV. Trimming cost V 4 bases and J 1 base, with 7 bases left between them. Full variable domain (rest looked up from reference TRBV11-2 and TRBJ1-1): EAGVAQSPRYKIIEKRQSVAFWCNPISGHATLYWYQQILGQGPKLLIQFQNNGVVDDSQLPKDRFSAERLKGVDSTLKIQPAKLEDSAVYLCASSYTGNTEAFFGQGTRLTVV.

J is TRBJ1-6 and V is TRBV5-6; D possibly corresponds to TRBD1 (5 bases). Trimming shortened V by 4 bases and J by 7 bases, and 15 bases separated the two germline ends. The CDR3 contains 15 residues. Germline CDR1 SGHDT, CDR2 YYEEEE. The CDR3 here is CASSPGMGGNSPLHF. Here the CDR3 DNA reads TGTGCCAGCAGCCCGGGGATGGGGGGAAATTCACCCCTCCACTTT.

This clone was found once. The chain employs TRBV5-4 and TRBJ2-3; TRBD2 matches at 9 bases. Per germline, CDR1 SGHNT and CDR2 YYREEE (reference sequence). This CDR3 region has 16 residues. After removal of 0 bases from V and 1 base from J, the junction contained 3 bases not matched to a gene. The CDR3 is CASSLVQRGGTDTQYF. CDR3 bases: TGTGCCAGCAGCTTGGTCCAGCGGGGGGGCACAGATACGCAGTATTTT.